These 22 T cell receptor beta chains were sequenced from one sample in a study of T cell responses to AZD1222 COVID-19 vaccine. Sequenced by immunoSEQ multiplex PCR; TCRdb stores in-frame clones only, minus some. The table includes 15,000 to 19,000 clones, about 88% detected once. The sequenced sample was peripheral blood, obtained 28 days after the second AZD1222 dose. The receptors were sampled from an adult who received the AZD1222 COVID-19 vaccine.

This chain joins TRBV19 and TRBJ1-2; D gene uncertain. V was trimmed by 3 bases and J by 4 bases, leaving 18 bases between them. CDR3 length: 16 amino acids. CDR1 LNHDA and CDR2 SQIVND come from the germline V gene (reference sequence). CDR3 in amino acids: CASSMSASVRLYGYTF. CDR3 DNA sequence: TGTGCCAGTAGTATGTCCGCTAGCGTACGACTCTATGGCTACACCTTC.

The V gene is TRBV2, the J gene TRBJ1-5, with unresolved D. Trimming removed 6 bases at V and 0 bases at J, with 12 bases between. Germline V gene lookup returns CDR1 SNHLY and CDR2 FYNNEI. The CDR3 sequence is 15 residues long. The CDR3 reads CASRSRSGSNQPQHF. The CDR3 DNA reads TGTGCCAGCAGGTCACGGTCGGGTAGCAATCAGCCCCAGCATTTT.

The chain couples TRBV18 to TRBJ2-7; TRBD2 matches at 10 bases. Trimming removed 8 bases from V and 2 bases from J; junction bases left unmatched: 3. Germline CDR1 reads KGHSH; CDR2 reads LQKENI. CDR3 length: 13 residues. As DNA, the CDR3 is TGTGCCAGCCACAGCGGGGGGGCCTACGAGCAGTACTTC. This gives the protein CASHSGGAYEQYF.

The chain links TRBV29-1 to TRBJ2-1; 10 bases are a match to TRBD2. The J segment lost 4 bases and the V segment lost 4 bases, leaving 4 bases of the junction unmatched. CDR1 is SQVTM, CDR2 ANQGSEA, per germline. The length of the CDR3 is 14 residues. The CDR3 loop is CSVAVTSGYNEQFF. CDR3 sequence (DNA): TGCAGCGTTGCTGTGACTAGCGGGTACAATGAGCAGTTCTTC.

V is TRBV7-6 and J is TRBJ2-7, with 10 bases lining up with TRBD2. CDR3 size: 19 residues. Germline trimming cut 6 bases from V and 4 bases from J; bases unmatched to any gene: 21. Looked up from germline, CDR1 is SGHVS and CDR2 is FNYEAQ. CDR3 sequence reads: CASSRGQSTGTSVRYEQYF. Here the CDR3 DNA reads TGTGCCAGCAGTCGCGGCCAATCGACCGGGACTAGCGTTCGTTACGAGCAGTACTTC.

The gene calls are TRBV15 and TRBJ1-5; D gene ambiguous. Germline lookup yields CDR1 LNHNV and CDR2 YYDKDF (reference sequence). The CDR3 sequence is 17 residues long. Trimming shortened V by 2 bases and J by 0 bases, and 14 bases separated the two germline ends. This chain's CDR3 is CATSRKRLGVSNQPQHF. In nucleotides, the CDR3 is TGTGCCACCAGCAGAAAGCGCCTGGGAGTTAGCAATCAGCCCCAGCATTTT. The full variable domain, rest sourced from reference TRBV15 and TRBJ1-5, is DAMVIQNPRYQVTQFGKPVTLSCSQTLNHNVMYWYQQKSSQAPKLLFHYYDKDFNNEADTPDNFQSRRPNTSFCFLDIRSPGLGDTAMYLCATSRKRLGVSNQPQHFGDGTRLSIL.

The V call is TRBV11-2, the J call TRBJ1-2; 7 bases are a match to TRBD1. CDR3 size: 15 residues. Germline lookup yields CDR1 SGHAT and CDR2 FQNNGV. V shed 4 bases, J shed 7 bases, and the junction held 12 bases outside the gene matches. Here the CDR3 reads CASSSRDSPPSGYTF. CDR3 nucleotide sequence: TGTGCCAGCAGCTCTAGGGACAGCCCTCCTAGTGGCTACACCTTC.

The CDR3 reads CASSNTRDTGNTIYF. CDR3 coding DNA: TGTGCCAGTAGTAATACGCGGGACACTGGAAACACCATATATTTT. This chain connects TRBV19 to TRBJ1-3; tentative D call: TRBD1 (6 bases). The V end lost 4 bases, the J end lost 2 bases, and 12 bases lay between the germline ends. CDR3 length equals 15 residues. Germline V gene data show CDR1 as LNHDA and CDR2 as SQIVND (reference sequence).

The V gene is TRBV28, the J gene TRBJ2-2; D gene unclear. Germline V lookup: CDR1 MDHEN, CDR2 SYDVKM. The CDR3 spans 15 residues. V lost 4 bases and J 4 bases, leaving 13 bases between the germline ends. The CDR3 protein is CASSYPERSTGELFF. The CDR3 DNA sequence: TGTGCCAGCAGTTATCCTGAAAGATCCACCGGGGAGCTGTTTTTT.

The chain recombines TRBV20-1 with TRBJ1-6; TRBD1 matches at 8 bases. This CDR3 has 15 residues. V lost 3 bases, J lost 6 bases, and 7 bases stayed unmatched. Germline loops: CDR1 DFQATT, CDR2 SNEGSKA (reference sequence). CDR3 residues: CSASLDRASNSPLHF. The DNA for the CDR3 is TGCAGTGCTAGTTTGGACAGGGCCTCTAATTCACCCCTCCACTTT.

The rearrangement joins TRBV5-4 to TRBJ1-2, with 12 positions matching TRBD1. The germline V gene encodes CDR1 SGHNT and CDR2 YYREEE (reference sequence). V shed 4 bases, J shed 3 bases, and the junction held 7 bases outside the gene matches. This CDR3 comprises 16 residues. The CDR3 here is CASSRKGTGGDYGYTF. The CDR3, as DNA: TGTGCCAGCAGCCGAAAAGGGACAGGGGGCGACTATGGCTACACCTTC.

The chain links TRBV2 to TRBJ2-7, with 8 bases fitting TRBD1. The germline V gene has CDR1 SNHLY and CDR2 FYNNEI. The CDR3 covers 12 residues. The CDR3 spells CVSTGDSYEQYF. DNA for the CDR3: TGTGTTTCGACAGGGGACTCCTACGAGCAGTACTTC. Full variable domain (outside the CDR3, taken from reference TRBV2 and TRBJ2-7): EPEVTQTPSHQVTQMGQEVILRCVPISNHLYFYWYRQILGQKVEFLVSFYNNEISEKSEIFDDQFSVERPDGSNFTLKIRSTKLEDSAMYFCVSTGDSYEQYFGPGTRLTVT.

This rearrangement joins TRBV29-1 to TRBJ1-5; TRBD1 might be the D (5 bases). V gave up 6 bases and J gave up 5 bases, with 11 bases separating them. Germline CDR1 and CDR2: SQVTM and ANQGSEA. The CDR3 has 12 amino acids. This CDR3 reads CSVGQRDQPQHF. The CDR3 region has the DNA TGCAGCGTCGGACAAAGGGATCAGCCCCAGCATTTT.

CDR3 loop: CASSSYQPQHF. DNA of the CDR3: TGTGCCAGCAGTTCATATCAGCCCCAGCATTTT. The chain recombines TRBV28 with TRBJ1-5; D gene uncertain. The CDR3 length is 11 residues. Trimming pared 4 bases from V and 5 bases from J, leaving 3 bases between. Looked up from germline, CDR1 is MDHEN and CDR2 is SYDVKM.

The V gene is TRBV4-3, the J gene TRBJ1-6; D is perhaps TRBD1 (6 bases). Trimming removed 0 bases at V and 14 bases at J, with 14 bases between. CDR3 size: 14 residues. From germline, CDR1 is LGHNA and CDR2 YSLEER. The CDR3 protein is CASSQERRQGSLHF. CDR3 coding DNA: TGCGCCAGCAGCCAAGAGAGGAGGCAGGGGTCCCTCCACTTT.

The chain employs TRBV28 and TRBJ2-7; D remains unclear. V was pared by 5 bases and J by 3 bases, with 8 bases between. The germline V gene has CDR1 MDHEN and CDR2 SYDVKM. There are 12 residues in the CDR3. CDR3 loop: CASSLFGYEQYF. The CDR3 DNA reads TGTGCCAGCAGTCTCTTTGGCTACGAGCAGTACTTC.

This clone has a handful of counts. This chain joins TRBV5-6 and TRBJ2-2, with 11 bases fitting TRBD1. The trim removed 4 bases at V and 6 bases at J, leaving 8 bases unmatched. Germline V lookup: CDR1 SGHDT, CDR2 YYEEEE. The CDR3 runs 16 residues. The CDR3 protein is CASSDQGQGAPGELFF. The CDR3 bases are TGTGCCAGCAGCGACCAAGGACAGGGGGCGCCCGGGGAGCTGTTTTTT. Using reference TRBV5-6 and TRBJ2-2 for the parts outside the CDR3, the full variable domain is DAGVTQSPTHLIKTRGQQVTLRCSPKSGHDTVSWYQQALGQGPQFIFQYYEEEERQRGNFPDRFSGHQFPNYSSELNVNALLLGDSALYLCASSDQGQGAPGELFFGEGSRLTVL.

The chain joins TRBV7-2 to TRBJ1-2, with TRBD1 identical over 7 bases. The V gene end was trimmed by 2 bases and the J gene end by 7 bases; junction bases not matched to a gene: 16. The CDR3 runs 17 residues. Germline V lookup: CDR1 SGHTA, CDR2 FQGNSA. CDR3 protein: CASSLQGPGQYMRGYTF. The CDR3 DNA reads TGTGCCAGCAGCTTACAAGGTCCGGGACAGTACATGCGTGGCTACACCTTC.

Only a few counts were recorded for this clone. The V and J genes are TRBV6-4 and TRBJ2-3; possible D gene TRBD1, 5 bases. CDR1 MRHNA and CDR2 SNTAGT come from the germline V gene. V lost 6 bases to trimming and J lost 3 bases, with 10 bases between them. The CDR3 spans 13 residues. This CDR3 reads CASSLRVTDTQYF. CDR3 DNA sequence: TGTGCCAGCAGCCTCAGGGTAACAGATACGCAGTATTTT.

This chain connects TRBV28 to TRBJ1-4, with D unclear. Germline loops: CDR1 MDHEN, CDR2 SYDVKM. This CDR3 comprises 14 residues. Trimming took off 7 bases at V and 5 bases at J, with 14 bases between the two ends. The CDR3 is CASINGRRNEKLFF. CDR3 sequence (DNA): TGTGCCAGCATCAACGGACGGAGAAATGAAAAACTGTTTTTT.

This clone showed up just a few times. The V call is TRBV19, the J call TRBJ2-7; 11 bases align to TRBD2. This CDR3 has 15 amino acids. CDR1 is LNHDA and CDR2 is SQIVND in the germline V gene (reference sequence). With V trimmed by 5 bases and J by 3 bases, 6 bases remained unmatched. The CDR3 bases are TGTGCCAGTAGTCTCGATAGCGGGAGGGGCTACGAGCAGTACTTC. It translates to CASSLDSGRGYEQYF.

The chain combines TRBV11-3 with TRBJ2-5; 9 nucleotides match TRBD2. Germline CDR1 SGHNT, CDR2 YENEEA. V shed 5 bases, J shed 3 bases, and the junction held 7 bases outside the gene matches. The CDR3 runs to 15 residues. The CDR3 DNA sequence: TGTGCCAGCAGCCAAGGACTAGCGCCTGAAGAGACCCAGTACTTC. As protein: CASSQGLAPEETQYF.